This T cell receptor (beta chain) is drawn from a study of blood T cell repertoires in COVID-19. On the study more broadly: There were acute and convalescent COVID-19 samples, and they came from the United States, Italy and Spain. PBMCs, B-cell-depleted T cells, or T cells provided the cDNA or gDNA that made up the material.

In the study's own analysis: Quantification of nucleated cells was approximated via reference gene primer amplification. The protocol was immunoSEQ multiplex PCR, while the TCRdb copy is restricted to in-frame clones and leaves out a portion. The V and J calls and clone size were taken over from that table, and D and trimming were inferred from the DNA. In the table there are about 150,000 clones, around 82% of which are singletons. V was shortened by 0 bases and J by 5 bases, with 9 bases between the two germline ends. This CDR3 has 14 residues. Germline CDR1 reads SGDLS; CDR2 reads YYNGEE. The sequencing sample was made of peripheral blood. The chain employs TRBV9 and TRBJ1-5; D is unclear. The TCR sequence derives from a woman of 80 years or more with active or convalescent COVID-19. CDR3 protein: CASSVGAGYQPQHF. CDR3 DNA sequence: TGTGCCAGCAGCGTAGGGGCAGGCTATCAGCCCCAGCATTTT.